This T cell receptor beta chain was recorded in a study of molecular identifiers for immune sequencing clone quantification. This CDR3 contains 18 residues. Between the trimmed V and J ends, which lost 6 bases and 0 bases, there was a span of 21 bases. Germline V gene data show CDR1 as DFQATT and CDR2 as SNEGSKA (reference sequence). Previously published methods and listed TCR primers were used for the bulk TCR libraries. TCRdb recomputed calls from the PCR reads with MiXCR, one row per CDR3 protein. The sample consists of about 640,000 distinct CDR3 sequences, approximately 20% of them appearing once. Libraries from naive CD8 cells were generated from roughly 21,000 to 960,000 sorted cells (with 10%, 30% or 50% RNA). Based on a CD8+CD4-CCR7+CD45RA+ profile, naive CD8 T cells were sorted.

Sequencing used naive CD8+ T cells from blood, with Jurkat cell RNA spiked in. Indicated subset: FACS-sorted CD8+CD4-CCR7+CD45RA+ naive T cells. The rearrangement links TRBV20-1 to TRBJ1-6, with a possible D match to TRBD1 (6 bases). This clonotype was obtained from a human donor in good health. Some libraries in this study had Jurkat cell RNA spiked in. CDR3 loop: CSAHHSGVWSSYNSPLHF. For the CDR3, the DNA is TGCAGTGCCCACCACTCAGGGGTCTGGAGCTCCTATAATTCACCCCTCCACTTT.